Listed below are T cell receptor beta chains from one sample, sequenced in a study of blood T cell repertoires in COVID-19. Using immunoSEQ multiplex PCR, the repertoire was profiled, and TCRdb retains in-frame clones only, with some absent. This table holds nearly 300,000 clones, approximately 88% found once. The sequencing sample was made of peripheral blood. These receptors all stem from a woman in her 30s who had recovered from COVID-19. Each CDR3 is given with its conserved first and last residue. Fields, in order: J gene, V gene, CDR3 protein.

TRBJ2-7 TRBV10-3 CAISGGLTYEQYF
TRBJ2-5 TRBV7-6 CASSLTLPQYF
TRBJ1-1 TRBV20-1 CSARDNPEAFF
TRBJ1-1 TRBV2 CASRGQGVIAFF
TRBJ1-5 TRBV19 CASSIQGSFPPMGNQPQHF
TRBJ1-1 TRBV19 CASSISNIRTGLEDTEAFF
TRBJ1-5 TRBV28 CASSRTGDNQPQHF
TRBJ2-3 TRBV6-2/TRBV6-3 CASSPAGGPDTQYF
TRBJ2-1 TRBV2 CASSDGTSGAFYNEQFF
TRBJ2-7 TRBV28 CASSPPVSEQYF
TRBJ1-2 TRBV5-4 CASSLGGEANYGYTF
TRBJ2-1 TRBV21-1 CASSKPLRTAYNEQFF
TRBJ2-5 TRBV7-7 CASSRGTLETQYF
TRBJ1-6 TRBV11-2 CASSPTGTENSPLHF
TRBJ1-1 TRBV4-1 CASSQDRETAAFF
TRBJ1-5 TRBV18 CASSPMGVSNQPQHF
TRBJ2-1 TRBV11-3 CASSRRGVSYNEQFF
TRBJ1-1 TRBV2 CASSVTGQGIEAFF
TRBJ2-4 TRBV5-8 CASSLGTTDIQYF
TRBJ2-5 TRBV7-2 CASSFRHNQETQYF
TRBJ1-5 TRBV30 CAWSSTLRGQPQHF
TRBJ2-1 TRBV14 CASSQARLGPIHEQFF
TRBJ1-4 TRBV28 CASREADGGEKLFF